The 21 T cell receptor beta chains listed next were all sequenced from one sample in a study of blood T cell repertoires in COVID-19. Repertoires were generated with immunoSEQ multiplex PCR, while TCRdb's copy carries only in-frame clones and drops some. The sample records tens of thousands of clones, approximately 81% being singletons. Sequencing was done on a sample of peripheral blood. Receptors originate from a man aged 50 or older with acute or convalescent COVID-19.

The chain carries TRBV4-1 and TRBJ2-2; 8 bases fit TRBD1. Germline CDR1 MGHRA, CDR2 YSYEKL. The J segment lost 4 bases and the V segment lost 3 bases, leaving 10 bases of the junction unmatched. The CDR3 is 17 residues long. CDR3 sequence (DNA): TGCGCCAGCAGCCAGCAGGGGGCATTTGACGGCACCGGGGAGCTGTTTTTT. Translated: CASSQQGAFDGTGELFF.

The table lists this clone with a few counts. V usage is TRBV29-1 and J usage is TRBJ1-4; unclear D gene. CDR1 and CDR2 from the germline V gene are SQVTM and ANQGSEA. The CDR3 sequence is 15 residues long. Trimming removed 4 bases at V and 0 bases at J, with 12 bases between. CDR3 bases: TGCAGCGTTGGAGTTGGGCTTGCAACTAATGAAAAACTGTTTTTT. Amino acid sequence: CSVGVGLATNEKLFF.

The V gene is TRBV9, the J gene TRBJ2-1; 9 bases are shared with TRBD1. Germline-derived CDR1 and CDR2 are SGDLS and YYNGEE. This CDR3 contains 16 residues. With V trimmed by 6 bases and J by 7 bases, 14 bases remained unmatched. The CDR3, as DNA: TGTGCCAGCACGCTAGGTTCCGGGACAGGGAGTAATGAGCAGTTCTTC. This gives the protein CASTLGSGTGSNEQFF.

The J gene is TRBJ1-2, the V gene TRBV28, with 10 bases identical to TRBD1. CDR1 and CDR2 (germline): MDHEN, SYDVKM. The junction had 6 bases not matched to a gene; V was cut back by 3 bases and J by 8 bases. The CDR3 loop spans 14 amino acids. CDR3 in amino acids: CASSFDRGLRGYTF. The DNA of the CDR3 is TGTGCCAGCAGTTTCGACAGGGGGCTGCGGGGCTACACCTTC.

This clone was observed a few times. The rearrangement joins TRBV18 to TRBJ1-6; 9 nucleotides line up with TRBD1. The V and J ends lost 3 bases and 6 bases, in that order; junction bases with no gene match: 3. The CDR3 totals 15 residues. Germline loops: CDR1 KGHSH, CDR2 LQKENI. The CDR3 nucleotides read TGTGCCAGCTCACCGGGGACAGGGCGTAATTCACCCCTCCACTTT. This sequence encodes CASSPGTGRNSPLHF.

The chain is built from TRBV2 and TRBJ1-5; TRBD1 matches 7 bases. The CDR3 sequence is 15 residues long. Losses at the gene ends were 4 bases for V and 0 bases for J; bases not matched to a gene: 3. The germline gives CDR1 SNHLY, CDR2 FYNNEI. In DNA form, the CDR3 reads TGTGCCAGCAGTGGGGACAGATTTAGCAATCAGCCCCAGCATTTT. This translates into CASSGDRFSNQPQHF.

This clone has only one observation. The chain employs TRBV30 and TRBJ2-3; 7 nucleotides match TRBD2. Germline CDR1 GTSNPN, CDR2 SVGIG (reference sequence). The length of the CDR3 is 13 residues. V trimming: 0 bases; J trimming: 4 bases; junction bases outside the gene matches: 1. In nucleotides, the CDR3 is TGTGCCTGGAGTGTTACTAGCGCAGATACGCAGTATTTT. It codes for CAWSVTSADTQYF.

The gene calls are TRBV7-2 and TRBJ1-3; D is uncertain. The CDR3 loop spans 15 amino acids. The V end lost 5 bases, the J end lost 0 bases, and 11 bases lay between the germline ends. CDR1 is SGHTA, CDR2 FQGNSA, per germline. DNA for the CDR3: TGTGCCAGCAGCAACAGACGAAGCTCTGGAAACACCATATATTTT. This gives the protein CASSNRRSSGNTIYF.

This clone has only one observation. V gene TRBV5-4 combines with J gene TRBJ2-5; 9 nucleotides align to TRBD1. Losses at the gene ends were 6 bases for V and 5 bases for J; bases not matched to a gene: 11. This CDR3 contains 15 residues. Germline V gives CDR1 SGHNT, CDR2 YYREEE (reference sequence). The CDR3 bases are TGTGCCAGCACCGCCGGGACAGGGTGGGTGGAGACCCAGTACTTC. Translation gives CASTAGTGWVETQYF. The variable domain in full, completed from reference TRBV5-4 and TRBJ2-5, reads ETGVTQSPTHLIKTRGQQVTLRCSSQSGHNTVSWYQQALGQGPQFIFQYYREEENGRGNFPPRFSGLQFPNYSSELNVNALELDDSALYLCASTAGTGWVETQYFGPGTRLLVL.

The chain joins TRBV2 to TRBJ2-3; the D is unclear. Deletions cut 8 bases from V and 6 bases from J, with 12 bases between. Germline V gene lookup returns CDR1 SNHLY and CDR2 FYNNEI. This CDR3 is 12 amino acids long. In DNA, the CDR3 is TGTGCCAGCCGTCCATTCGGGGATACGCAGTATTTT. It specifies CASRPFGDTQYF.

V and J are TRBV5-1 and TRBJ2-2, with D tentatively TRBD1 (6 bases). Between the trimmed V and J ends, which lost 5 bases and 6 bases, there was a span of 11 bases. This CDR3 is built from 13 residues. Germline V gene lookup returns CDR1 SGHRS and CDR2 YFSETQ. The CDR3 DNA follows: TGCGCCAGCAGACAGGGACGTCCCGGGGAGCTGTTTTTT. Translation gives CASRQGRPGELFF.

The chain recombines TRBV14 with TRBJ2-7; possible D gene TRBD1, 6 bases. This CDR3 contains 17 residues. V was pared by 2 bases and J by 3 bases, with 20 bases between. Germline-derived CDR1 and CDR2 are SGHDN and FVKESK. CDR3 sequence: CASSQLTLRDKIYEQYF. The CDR3, as DNA: TGTGCCAGCAGCCAATTAACTTTGAGGGACAAAATCTACGAGCAGTACTTC.

V gene TRBV12-3 or TRBV12-4 combines with J gene TRBJ1-3, with D perhaps TRBD1 (5 bases). V lost 5 bases, J lost 16 bases, and 15 bases lay in between. This CDR3 comprises 11 residues. The CDR3 sequence: CASSPLRGLYF. For the CDR3, the DNA is TGTGCCAGCAGTCCGCTTAGGGGCCTTTATTTT.

The chain couples TRBV10-3 to TRBJ1-2, with D perhaps matching TRBD1 (5 bases). CDR1 and CDR2 from the germline V gene are ENHRY and SYGVKD. V lost 0 bases and J lost 2, with 7 bases in between. The CDR3 is 14 residues long. CDR3 coding DNA: TGTGCCATCAGTGAGTCCGGGGGGAACTATGGCTACACCTTC. Translation: CAISESGGNYGYTF.

This clone was detected only once. The CDR3 bases are TGTGCCAGCAGCCAAACTAGCGGGGTACCTTCCTACAATGAGCAGTTCTTC. It is translated as CASSQTSGVPSYNEQFF. The rearrangement uses TRBV11-2 and TRBJ2-1, with 10 bases that match TRBD2. V shed 5 bases, J shed 1 base, and the junction held 8 bases outside the gene matches. The CDR3 contains 17 residues. CDR1 and CDR2 from the germline V gene are SGHAT and FQNNGV.

The rearrangement joins TRBV5-1 to TRBJ2-3; 7 nucleotides agree with TRBD2. The germline CDR1 and CDR2 sequences are SGHRS and YFSETQ. J was trimmed by 0 bases and V by 2 bases; bases with no gene match: 3. The CDR3 length is 15 residues. Written as DNA, the CDR3 is TGCGCCAGCAGCTTAAGCGGGGACAGCACAGATACGCAGTATTTT. Translating gives CASSLSGDSTDTQYF.

Only a few counts were recorded for this clone. The chain uses TRBV4-1 and TRBJ1-5; the D gene is possibly TRBD1 (5 bases). CDR1 is MGHRA, CDR2 YSYEKL, per germline. The CDR3 runs to 15 residues. V dropped 1 base and J dropped 0 bases, with 7 bases sitting between them. CDR3 nucleotides: TGCGCCAGCAGCCAAGGGACATCTAGCAATCAGCCCCAGCATTTT. As protein: CASSQGTSSNQPQHF.

J is TRBJ2-5 and V is TRBV5-1, with a tentative D call TRBD2 (6 bases). The germline V gene encodes CDR1 SGHRS and CDR2 YFSETQ. This CDR3 region has 14 residues. Deletions cut 4 bases from V and 1 base from J, with 11 bases between. As DNA, the CDR3 is TGCGCCAGCAGCCCGTTGACTAGCCAAGAGACCCAGTACTTC. This translates into CASSPLTSQETQYF.

Only one count was recorded for this clone. The rearrangement links TRBV4-1 to TRBJ2-5, with 12 nucleotides matching TRBD2. The CDR3 has 16 amino acids. With V trimmed by 3 bases and J by 6 bases, 8 bases remained unmatched. Germline V gene data show CDR1 as MGHRA and CDR2 as YSYEKL. CDR3 amino acids: CASSHLGTSGGKTQYF. Written as DNA, the CDR3 is TGCGCCAGCAGCCATCTCGGAACTAGCGGGGGGAAGACCCAGTACTTC.

The V and J genes are TRBV6-5 and TRBJ1-1, with a weak D call TRBD1 (6 bases). In germline, CDR1 is MNHEY, CDR2 SVGAGI. This CDR3 has 12 amino acids. CDR3 bases: TGTACAGAGGACAGTTTAGGCACTGAAGCTTTCTTT. Protein: CTEDSLGTEAFF.

The genes are TRBV5-1 and TRBJ1-5; D gene ambiguous. This CDR3 has 14 amino acids. Germline CDR1 SGHRS, CDR2 YFSETQ. V shed 0 bases and J shed 5 bases, with 9 bases lying between them. The CDR3 nucleotides read TGCGCCAGCAGCTTGGGTGGGGAGGATCAGCCCCAGCATTTT. Translating it yields CASSLGGEDQPQHF.